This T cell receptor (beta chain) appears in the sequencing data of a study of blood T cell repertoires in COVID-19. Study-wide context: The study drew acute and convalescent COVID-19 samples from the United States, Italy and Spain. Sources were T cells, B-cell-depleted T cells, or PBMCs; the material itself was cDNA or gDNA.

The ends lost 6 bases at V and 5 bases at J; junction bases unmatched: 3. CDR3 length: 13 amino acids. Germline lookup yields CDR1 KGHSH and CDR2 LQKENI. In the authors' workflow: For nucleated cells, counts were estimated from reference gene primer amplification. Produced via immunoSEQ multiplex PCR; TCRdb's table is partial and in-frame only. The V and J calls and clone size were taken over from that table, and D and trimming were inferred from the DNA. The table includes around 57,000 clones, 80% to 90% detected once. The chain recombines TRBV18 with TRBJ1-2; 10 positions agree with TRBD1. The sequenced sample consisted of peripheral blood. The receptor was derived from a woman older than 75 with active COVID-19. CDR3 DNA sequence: TGTGCCAGCTCCCTGGGACAGGGGTATGGCTACACCTTC. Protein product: CASSLGQGYGYTF.